This T cell receptor (beta chain) was retrieved from a study of PD-1 blockade in classical Hodgkin lymphoma. CDR1 and CDR2 (germline): GTSNPN, SVGIG (reference sequence). This CDR3 is 14 amino acids long. Trimming left V 4 bases short and J 3 bases short, with 16 bases between. Time point given: newly diagnosed, previously untreated cHL patient sample. By magnetic negative selection, CD4+ T cells were purified from thawed PBMCs. Newly diagnosed classical Hodgkin lymphoma PBMCs, still untreated, provided the comparison samples. Study findings and constraints: The authors have not defined what causes the repertoire differences, possibly disease activity or prior therapy. Reports described newly diagnosed patients as having lower baseline TCR diversity than healthy donors.

As concerns this clone: What it binds is unknown.

TCRdb's table, derived via immunoSEQ multiplex PCR, lists solely in-frame clones and lacks some. The table has about 16,000 clones, about nine tenths seen once. This TCR derives from a human donor with classical Hodgkin lymphoma. This chain uses TRBV30 with TRBJ2-7; no clear D gene. The material sequenced was CD4+ T cells from blood. CDR3 protein: CAWTGDGELYEQYF. CDR3 nucleotides: TGTGCCTGGACCGGAGACGGTGAACTCTACGAGCAGTACTTC.